The next 16 T cell receptor beta chains were all read from a single sample in a study of T cell responses to AZD1222 COVID-19 vaccine. Some clones are missing from TCRdb's copy, which holds only in-frame ones; the method was immunoSEQ multiplex PCR. Of more than 120,000 clones in the sample, around 94% were seen once. Specimen: peripheral blood, collected 28 days after the second AZD1222 dose. Every receptor here comes from an adult who received the AZD1222 COVID-19 vaccine.

The V and J genes are TRBV4-1 and TRBJ1-2; 11 bases fit TRBD1. The CDR3 has 17 amino acids. Trimming at V came to 2 bases and at J to 4 bases, leaving 9 bases not matched to a gene. Germline loops: CDR1 MGHRA, CDR2 YSYEKL. The CDR3: CASSQPGTGGQSYGYTF. The DNA of the CDR3 is TGCGCCAGCAGCCAACCCGGGACAGGGGGACAAAGCTATGGCTACACCTTC.

The chain has TRBV6-5 and TRBJ1-5; D gene uncertain. The V gene's germline CDR1 is MNHEY and CDR2 SVGAGI. Trimming removed 6 bases from V and 0 bases from J, with 6 bases in between. CDR3 length: 13 amino acids. CDR3 loop: CASSPNSNQPQHF. Written as DNA, the CDR3 is TGTGCCAGCAGCCCGAATAGCAATCAGCCCCAGCATTTT.

This clone has a single count. This rearrangement joins TRBV18 to TRBJ1-1; D gene uncertain. V gave up 4 bases and J gave up 5 bases, with 14 bases separating them. The CDR3 covers 14 residues. The germline V gene encodes CDR1 KGHSH and CDR2 LQKENI. CDR3 nucleotides: TGTGCCAGCTCACAGAGATTTGATGATACTGAAGCTTTCTTT. Amino acid sequence: CASSQRFDDTEAFF.

The rearrangement links TRBV10-3 to TRBJ1-2, with a possible D match to TRBD1 (6 bases). The CDR3 length is 11 residues. The V end was cut by 8 bases, the J end by 8 bases, with 12 bases between. Germline CDR1 is ENHRY and CDR2 is SYGVKD. The CDR3 DNA sequence: TGTGCCATCCAGTCAGGGGTAGGCTACACCTTC. Its translation is CAIQSGVGYTF.

V is TRBV5-1 and J is TRBJ1-1; no clear D gene. Germline V gene sequence: CDR1 SGHRS, CDR2 YFSETQ. The CDR3 totals 15 residues. The ends were cut back, 4 bases at V and 6 bases at J, with 19 bases in the middle. The DNA of the CDR3 is TGCGCCAGCAGCCACTCGCCGGCACAGATCTCTGAAGCTTTCTTT. Encoded protein: CASSHSPAQISEAFF.

The J gene is TRBJ1-1, the V gene TRBV19; D not resolved. Trimming cost V 7 bases and J 3 bases, with 12 bases left between them. The CDR3 contains 13 residues. The germline CDR1 and CDR2 sequences are LNHDA and SQIVND (reference sequence). The CDR3 region has the DNA TGTGCCAGTAAGGACTTTAGCGACACTGAAGCTTTCTTT. Translating gives CASKDFSDTEAFF. The variable domain in full, with the rest retrieved from reference TRBV19 and TRBJ1-1, is DGGITQSPKYLFRKEGQNVTLSCEQNLNHDAMYWYRQDPGQGLRLIYYSQIVNDFQKGDIAEGYSVSREKKESFPLTVTSAQKNPTAFYLCASKDFSDTEAFFGQGTRLTVV.

V usage is TRBV3-1 (or the pseudogene TRBV3-2) and J usage is TRBJ2-7, with 7 bases identical to TRBD1. The V and J ends lost 1 base and 5 bases, in that order; junction bases with no gene match: 8. The CDR3 is made up of 15 amino acids. Per the germline V gene, CDR1 is LGHDT and CDR2 is YNNKEL (reference sequence). CDR3 sequence: CASSQVGGRSNEQYF. The DNA for the CDR3 is TGTGCCAGCAGCCAAGTAGGGGGCAGGTCAAACGAGCAGTACTTC.

The chain uses TRBV2 and TRBJ2-7; either TRBD1 or TRBD2 may supply D (5 bases each). Trimming shortened V by 8 bases and J by 3 bases, and 11 bases separated the two germline ends. The CDR3 loop spans 12 amino acids. CDR1 and CDR2 (germline): SNHLY, FYNNEI. The DNA for the CDR3 is TGTGCCAGCGGGAGACAGAACTACGAGCAGTACTTC. The encoded protein is CASGRQNYEQYF. The complete variable domain, with remaining parts taken from reference TRBV2 and TRBJ2-7, reads EPEVTQTPSHQVTQMGQEVILRCVPISNHLYFYWYRQILGQKVEFLVSFYNNEISEKSEIFDDQFSVERPDGSNFTLKIRSTKLEDSAMYFCASGRQNYEQYFGPGTRLTVT.

This chain joins TRBV19 and TRBJ1-2, with a possible D match to TRBD1 (5 bases). Trimming took off 7 bases at V and 8 bases at J, with 11 bases between the two ends. Germline lookup yields CDR1 LNHDA and CDR2 SQIVND (reference sequence). The CDR3 is made up of 11 amino acids. CDR3 residues: CASTQGHGYTF. In nucleotides, the CDR3 is TGTGCCAGTACCCAGGGCCACGGCTACACCTTC.

The V and J genes are TRBV11-2 and TRBJ2-5, with D tentatively TRBD1 or TRBD2 (5 bases each). CDR3 size: 16 residues. V lost 6 bases, J lost 3 bases, and 20 bases lay in between. The germline V gene has CDR1 SGHAT and CDR2 FQNNGV. The CDR3 region is CASSPQAGRGEETQYF. In nucleotides, the CDR3 is TGTGCCAGCAGTCCCCAGGCAGGGCGAGGGGAAGAGACCCAGTACTTC.

This chain joins TRBV4-3 and TRBJ1-6; TRBD1 matches 9 bases. Losses at the gene ends were 0 bases for V and 9 bases for J; bases not matched to a gene: 3. The CDR3 length is 15 residues. Looked up from germline, CDR1 is LGHNA and CDR2 is YSLEER. Here the CDR3 DNA reads TGCGCCAGCAGCCAAGAAGGGACAGGGTCTTCACCCCTCCACTTT. This sequence encodes CASSQEGTGSSPLHF.

This clone was seen a single time. This chain connects TRBV6-6 to TRBJ1-3; D might be TRBD1 (6 bases). Trimming pared 5 bases from V and 3 bases from J, leaving 14 bases between. CDR3 size: 15 residues. Germline V gene sequence: CDR1 MNHNY, CDR2 SVGAGI (reference sequence). This CDR3 is CASSPGGAVGNTIYF. In nucleotides, the CDR3 is TGTGCCAGCAGTCCCGGGGGGGCGGTTGGAAACACCATATATTTT.

This clone was found once. The V and J genes are TRBV11-3 and TRBJ2-7, with 9 positions matching TRBD1. Germline loops: CDR1 SGHNT, CDR2 YENEEA. The CDR3 totals 15 residues. After removal of 6 bases from V and 3 bases from J, the junction contained 9 bases not matched to a gene. CDR3 DNA: TGTGCCAGCAGTCTTGAGACAGGGGGATTCTACGAGCAGTACTTC. It yields the protein CASSLETGGFYEQYF. The entire variable domain, with the rest obtained from reference TRBV11-3 and TRBJ2-7, is as follows: EAGVVQSPRYKIIEKKQPVAFWCNPISGHNTLYWYLQNLGQGPELLIRYENEEAVDDSQLPKDRFSAERLKGVDSTLKIQPAELGDSAVYLCASSLETGGFYEQYFGPGTRLTVT.

This clone occurred a few times. The chain has TRBV6-5 and TRBJ1-2; 8 nucleotides match TRBD1. CDR1 is MNHEY, CDR2 SVGAGI, per germline. There are 14 residues in the CDR3. V lost 1 base, J lost 4 bases, and 2 bases stayed unmatched. CDR3 sequence: CASSYLTGGYGYTF. The CDR3 nucleotides are TGTGCCAGCAGTTACTTAACAGGGGGCTATGGCTACACCTTC.

The chain links TRBV28 to TRBJ1-1, with a weak D call TRBD1 (5 bases). This CDR3 contains 14 residues. Per germline, CDR1 MDHEN and CDR2 SYDVKM. V lost 5 bases, J lost 3 bases, and 13 bases lay in between. The CDR3 DNA sequence: TGTGCCAGCAGTCCCCCGGGGGTGGACACTGAAGCTTTCTTT. Amino acids: CASSPPGVDTEAFF.

The chain recombines TRBV4-2 with TRBJ1-3; a possible D gene is TRBD1 (5 bases). The CDR3 is made up of 19 amino acids. Trimming pared 0 bases from V and 0 bases from J, leaving 18 bases between. The germline V gene has CDR1 LGHNA and CDR2 YNFKEQ. The CDR3 nucleotides read TGTGCCAGCAGCCAAGATCCTAACGCAGAGGGGAGCTCTGGAAACACCATATATTTT. Protein product: CASSQDPNAEGSSGNTIYF.